This T cell receptor beta chain was obtained from a study of T-cell memory formation after mild COVID-19. A 5'RACE reaction primed in the constant segment made cDNA libraries of TCR alpha and TCR beta, and these carried sample barcodes and UMIs. MiXCR, applied by TCRdb to the 5' RACE reads, yields one record per CDR3 protein. Of more than 45,000 distinct CDR3 sequences listed, 9.3% are singletons. To note about this clonotype: The antigen is unknown.

Study conclusions and caveats: Detection of some responders pre-infection suggested pre-existing cross-reactive memory T cells participated.

V dropped 8 bases and J dropped 4 bases, with 17 bases sitting between them. Germline V CDR1 and CDR2: SGHTA, FQGNSA. The CDR3 is made up of 14 amino acids. Sequencing was carried out using PBMCs or a T cell subset sorted from them (not recorded which). The clonotype originates from an adult woman who had mild COVID-19 (a few samples of this study predate the infection). Cell type and time point are not known. The chain couples TRBV7-2 to TRBJ1-2; D is perhaps TRBD1 (6 bases). In DNA, the CDR3 is TGTGCCAGCCCTGGGGCAGGGGACCCCTATGGCTACACCTTC. This sequence encodes CASPGAGDPYGYTF.